A single sample is the source of the 20 T cell receptor beta chains below, sequenced in a study of T cell changes during pregnancy in multiple sclerosis. The protocol was immunoSEQ multiplex PCR, while the TCRdb copy is restricted to in-frame clones and leaves out a portion. The sample includes under 55,000 clones, approximately 91% of them seen just once. Material: PBMCs (not recorded whether the cells were cultured). The receptors come from a female donor with multiple sclerosis, enrolled in a pregnancy study.

The genes are TRBV6-5 and TRBJ1-2; TRBD1 is a possible D gene (6 bases). The V gene lost 6 bases and the J gene lost 4 bases, with 18 bases spanning the gap. The germline V gene encodes CDR1 MNHEY and CDR2 SVGAGI. The CDR3 has 15 residues. The CDR3 DNA follows: TGTGCCAGCAGCTCTATCGACAGGAAGACCTATGGCTACACCTTC. This sequence encodes CASSSIDRKTYGYTF.

This chain uses TRBV27 with TRBJ2-1; 16 nucleotides line up with TRBD2. The CDR3 has 18 amino acids. Per the germline V gene, CDR1 is MNHEY and CDR2 is SMNVEV (reference sequence). With V trimmed by 3 bases and J by 3 bases, 5 bases remained unmatched. The CDR3, as DNA: TGTGCCAGCAGTTTGGGGACTAGCGGGAGGGGGGTCTACAATGAGCAGTTCTTC. It yields the protein CASSLGTSGRGVYNEQFF.

V is TRBV19 and J is TRBJ2-7, with 9 bases identical to TRBD2. J gave up 3 bases and V 1 base, and 10 bases lay outside the gene matches. The CDR3 consists of 17 residues. Germline CDR1 is LNHDA and CDR2 is SQIVND (reference sequence). The CDR3 region is CASSIALAGFNNYEQYF. DNA for the CDR3: TGTGCCAGTAGTATAGCCCTAGCGGGGTTTAATAACTACGAGCAGTACTTC.

The V gene is TRBV9, the J gene TRBJ2-3; D remains ambiguous. V was clipped by 1 base and J by 4 bases, with 4 bases between them. In germline, CDR1 is SGDLS, CDR2 YYNGEE. The CDR3 loop spans 12 amino acids. For the CDR3, the DNA is TGTGCCAGCAGCGTAAGCGCAGATACGCAGTATTTT. This translates into CASSVSADTQYF. The full variable domain, with the rest looked up from reference TRBV9 and TRBJ2-3, is DSGVTQTPKHLITATGQRVTLRCSPRSGDLSVYWYQQSLDQGLQFLIQYYNGEERAKGNILERFSAQQFPDLHSELNLSSLELGDSALYFCASSVSADTQYFGPGTRLTVL.

This clone appeared a few times. This chain uses TRBV7-2 with TRBJ2-5; 11 positions agree with TRBD2. Germline loops: CDR1 SGHTA, CDR2 FQGNSA. The V segment lost 5 bases and the J segment 3 bases; nucleotides outside the gene matches: 17. The CDR3 consists of 19 residues. Written as DNA, the CDR3 is TGTGCCAGCAGCCTTATGGACCCGGGACTAGCGGCCGTTAAAGAGACCCAGTACTTC. This encodes CASSLMDPGLAAVKETQYF.

The V and J genes are TRBV27 and TRBJ1-1, with D uncertain. V lost 1 base and J lost 11, with 11 bases in between. The CDR3 loop spans 12 amino acids. CDR1 is MNHEY and CDR2 is SMNVEV in the germline V gene (reference sequence). The CDR3 region has the DNA TGTGCCAGCAGTTTATTGGGCAGGCCGGCTTTCTTT. Residues: CASSLLGRPAFF.

The J gene is TRBJ2-5, the V gene TRBV4-2; a weak D match, TRBD1 (5 bases). Trimming shortened V by 1 base and J by 4 bases, and 10 bases separated the two germline ends. This CDR3 comprises 14 residues. The germline CDR1 and CDR2 sequences are LGHNA and YNFKEQ. The CDR3: CASSQGGLRETQYF. The CDR3 DNA reads TGTGCCAGCAGCCAAGGGGGCTTAAGAGAGACCCAGTACTTC.

V gene TRBV27 combines with J gene TRBJ1-5, with a tentative D call TRBD1 (6 bases). Trimming took 6 bases from V and 1 from J, leaving 13 bases between them. Germline CDR1 is MNHEY and CDR2 is SMNVEV (reference sequence). The CDR3 covers 15 residues. The DNA for the CDR3 is TGTGCCAGCAGCGAGGGGGGGCTCAGCAATCAGCCCCAGCATTTT. Translation: CASSEGGLSNQPQHF.

The chain links TRBV30 to TRBJ2-7; 7 bases map to TRBD1. This CDR3 contains 12 residues. The J segment lost 6 bases and the V segment lost 3 bases, leaving 5 bases of the junction unmatched. Germline assignment: CDR1 GTSNPN and CDR2 SVGIG (reference sequence). The DNA for the CDR3 is TGTGCCTGGAGCCCCGGGACAGCCGAGCAGTACTTC. It codes for CAWSPGTAEQYF.

This clone was seen more than once but under ten times. CDR3 coding DNA: TGTGCCAGCAGCCCGATACAGGGTGGTGGTGGCGAGCAGTACTTC. It translates to CASSPIQGGGGEQYF. This rearrangement joins TRBV11-2 to TRBJ2-7; D is perhaps TRBD1 (6 bases). Germline values: CDR1 SGHAT, CDR2 FQNNGV. V was shortened by 5 bases and J by 6 bases, with 20 bases between the two germline ends. The length of the CDR3 is 15 residues.

The chain joins TRBV6-1 to TRBJ2-1; unclear D gene. Germline-derived CDR1 and CDR2 are MNHNS and SASEGT. The CDR3 is 14 residues long. The ends were cut back, 2 bases at V and 6 bases at J, with 11 bases in the middle. The CDR3 DNA reads TGTGCCAGCAGTGAAAGGCCCCTGGGCAATGAGCAGTTCTTC. It encodes CASSERPLGNEQFF.

The CDR3 sequence is CASSLPALNTEAFF. DNA of the CDR3: TGTGCCAGCAGTTTACCGGCCTTGAACACTGAAGCTTTCTTT. This chain links TRBV28 with TRBJ1-1; D is undetermined. Trimming left V 2 bases short and J 0 bases short, with 7 bases between. This CDR3 is built from 14 residues. Looked up from germline, CDR1 is MDHEN and CDR2 is SYDVKM.

The chain joins TRBV4-1 to TRBJ2-7; D call uncertain. Trimming removed 3 bases at V and 3 bases at J, with 18 bases between. CDR1 MGHRA and CDR2 YSYEKL come from the germline V gene. This CDR3 region has 16 residues. The CDR3, as DNA: TGCGCCAGCAGCCAGGAAGACGGAACTCCCCTCTACGAGCAGTACTTC. Its translation: CASSQEDGTPLYEQYF.

The chain links TRBV5-4 to TRBJ1-2; D is perhaps TRBD1 (6 bases). This CDR3 spans 13 amino acids. CDR1 is SGHNT and CDR2 is YYREEE in the germline V gene (reference sequence). The ends were cut back, 3 bases at V and 2 bases at J, with 8 bases in the middle. The CDR3 protein is CASSSTGNYGYTF. For the CDR3, the DNA is TGTGCCAGCAGCTCAACAGGGAACTATGGCTACACCTTC. Drawing the rest from reference TRBV5-4 and TRBJ1-2, the complete variable domain is ETGVTQSPTHLIKTRGQQVTLRCSSQSGHNTVSWYQQALGQGPQFIFQYYREEENGRGNFPPRFSGLQFPNYSSELNVNALELDDSALYLCASSSTGNYGYTFGSGTRLTVV.

The chain uses TRBV5-4 and TRBJ2-2; 11 nucleotides align to TRBD2. The trim removed 4 bases at V and 6 bases at J, leaving 5 bases unmatched. In germline, CDR1 is SGHNT, CDR2 YYREEE (reference sequence). This CDR3 is built from 15 residues. Here the CDR3 reads CASSQLAGEAGELFF. DNA for the CDR3: TGTGCCAGCAGCCAACTAGCGGGAGAGGCCGGGGAGCTGTTTTTT.

The chain is built from TRBV5-6 and TRBJ1-1, with TRBD1 as a possible D gene (6 bases). Germline CDR1 reads SGHDT; CDR2 reads YYEEEE. This CDR3 is built from 12 residues. V lost 2 bases, J lost 6 bases, and 8 bases lay in between. CDR3 bases: TGTGCCAGCAGCTTCAGGGGCGCTGAAGCTTTCTTT. This encodes CASSFRGAEAFF. Full variable domain (missing parts from reference TRBV5-6 and TRBJ1-1): DAGVTQSPTHLIKTRGQQVTLRCSPKSGHDTVSWYQQALGQGPQFIFQYYEEEERQRGNFPDRFSGHQFPNYSSELNVNALLLGDSALYLCASSFRGAEAFFGQGTRLTVV.

The V gene is TRBV7-7, the J gene TRBJ1-4, with a tentative D call TRBD1 (5 bases). CDR1 is SSHAT and CDR2 is FNYEAQ in the germline V gene (reference sequence). Trimming took 10 bases from V and 7 from J, leaving 25 bases between them. The CDR3 contains 16 residues. This CDR3 is CAMGGELRVVGEKLFF. The CDR3 DNA is TGTGCCATGGGGGGGGAGCTGCGTGTGGTAGGTGAAAAACTGTTTTTT.

The rearrangement joins TRBV10-2 to TRBJ1-1; unclear D gene. The CDR3 sequence is 13 residues long. V dropped 1 base and J dropped 4 bases, with 7 bases sitting between them. The V gene's germline CDR1 is WSHSY and CDR2 SAAADI. The CDR3 spells CASSEWGLTEAFF. The CDR3 DNA reads TGCGCCAGCAGTGAGTGGGGTCTCACTGAAGCTTTCTTT.

The chain combines TRBV11-1 with TRBJ2-2; 9 positions agree with TRBD2. CDR3 length equals 16 residues. Germline loops: CDR1 SGHAT, CDR2 FQDESV (reference sequence). V was clipped by 5 bases and J by 3 bases; unmatched bases: 7. The CDR3 protein is CASSPEAGGHTGELFF. CDR3 coding DNA: TGTGCCAGCAGCCCCGAAGCGGGAGGACACACCGGGGAGCTGTTTTTT.

The gene calls are TRBV19 and TRBJ2-1, with 7 bases lining up with TRBD2. The germline V gene has CDR1 LNHDA and CDR2 SQIVND (reference sequence). The length of the CDR3 is 15 residues. With V trimmed by 4 bases and J by 9 bases, 12 bases remained unmatched. The CDR3 nucleotides read TGTGCCAGTAGTAGGGCTAGCGGAAAAGGTACTGAGCAGTTCTTC. The encoded protein is CASSRASGKGTEQFF.